This TCR beta chain was observed in a study (dated by TCRdb to between 2014 and 2017). Turning to the overall study: Whether tumor-infiltrating Tregs in breast cancer are recruited from blood Tregs or converted in situ from other CD4+ T cell subsets was tested. Broader findings and caveats from the paper: The greatest overlap of tumor-infiltrating Treg TCR alpha and beta sequences was with tumor naive CD4+ T cells, followed next by blood naive CD4+ T cells. Tumor memory CD4+ T cell TCR gene usage was found to cluster with blood and lymph node memory CD4+ cells and with lymph node naive CD4+ cells. Validation in the larger cohort was restricted to a single TCR beta V-J rearrangement rather than whole repertoires.

The CDR3 sequence holds 14 residues, the cysteine and phenylalanine included. CDR3 DNA is the only sequence kept; it has 42 bases, read in frame from the first base. Deletion took 1 base off V and 3 bases off J, with a span of 9 bases between the germline ends. Sequences LGHDT (CDR1) and YNNKEL (CDR2) are obtained from the germline V gene (reference sequence). This clonotype has at least ten counts. Its recognized antigen is unknown. Base qualities are not provided; no much larger clone lies one nucleotide away. The memory CD4+ T cell population was isolated based on a CD4+CD45RO+CD25- phenotype. Tregs, naive and memory CD4+ T cells from tumor, blood and ipsilateral draining lymph nodes of about 5 breast cancer patients underwent full-length TCR alpha and beta sequencing. Ficoll density gradient centrifugation was used to isolate mononuclear cells from lymph nodes or from roughly 54 ml of peripheral blood. Sorted cell populations were confirmed by FACS to exceed 90% purity.

Full-length TCR variable regions were amplified by 5' RACE PCR with constant-region reverse primers, and semi-nested PCR with Nested Universal Primer A was subsequently performed. The ReliaPrep RNA Cell Miniprep System was used to extract total RNA, which was then reverse transcribed into 5'RACE-ready cDNA with the SMARTer RACE 5'/3' Kit. Multiplex adaptors were used to barcode full-length TCR alpha and beta libraries, and the barcoded libraries were sequenced on an Illumina MiSeq. The source study handled its data this way. For each of nine subset-tissue groups, sequencing data from the five patients were combined, and the groups were compared by unsupervised clustering of TCR gene usage. Repertoire similarity was calculated with the Morisita-Horn index, weighting shared sequences by their contribution to each repertoire. The public reads were quality trimmed at Q25 with fastp and then assembled into clones with MiXCR by TCRdb, keeping productive beta chains. Rows merge per CDR3 protein into single entries with the most common DNA and genes. The V and J calls were not made by the authors but by TCRdb's processing. The sample table shows about 32,000 distinct CDR3 sequences, and approximately 25% are seen once. The top ten hold approximately 4.3% of the sample.

This TCR was sampled from a female donor with breast cancer. The V and J genes are TRBV3-1 and TRBJ2-5; the D gene assignment is ambiguous. The sample consisted of memory CD4+ T cells sorted from blood. The cell subset or site label here, explained by the study, means: memory CD4+ T cells, CD4+CD45RO+CD25-. The CDR3: CASSQVSREETQYF. Here is the DNA: TGTGCCAGCAGCCAAGTTTCTCGGGAAGAGACCCAGTACTTC.